The rows below give T cell receptor beta chains drawn from one sample of a study of T cell repertoires in cytomegalovirus infection. These receptors have no known antigen. Via MiXCR, TCRdb re-called the reads, giving one row per CDR3 protein. Altogether some 110,000 distinct CDR3 sequences are present, around a tenth being singletons, with the ten largest covering 31%. The sequenced sample consisted of PBMCs, sequenced either directly or after in vitro stimulation (not recorded which). These receptors all stem from a human donor in good health (CMV status not recorded). Some clones in this sample may be carry-over from other donors' samples. Both conserved end residues are part of each CDR3. The D gene is left open where the match is weak. Size is stated for part of the rows, as once, few or many counts, or as a class when the clone is expanded.

TRBJ1-2 | few | NA | TRBV12-5 | TGTGCTAGTGGTTTGGTCCCCCCCACCTTC | CASGLVPPTF
TRBJ2-5 | many | TRBD1 | TRBV7-2 | TGTGCCAGCAGCCTGACAGGGGGTAAAGAGACCCAGTACTTC | CASSLTGGKETQYF
TRBJ2-2 | many | TRBD1 | TRBV12-3/TRBV12-4 | TGTGCCACCGAGGACAGGGGAAGTCCCGGGGAGCTGTTTTTT | CATEDRGSPGELFF
TRBJ2-1 | NA | TRBD2 | TRBV5-4 | TGTGCCAGCAGCTTTAGACTAGCGGGAGTCAATGAGCAGTTCTTC | CASSFRLAGVNEQFF
TRBJ1-2 | NA | NA | TRBV7-2 | TGTGCCAGCGAGAGGGCTAACTATGGCTACACCTTC | CASERANYGYTF
TRBJ2-7 | NA | TRBD2 | TRBV30 | TGTGCCTGGTCATACTGGGACGTAGGACTAGCGGGCTCCTACGAGCAGTACTTC | CAWSYWDVGLAGSYEQYF
TRBJ2-3 | many | NA | TRBV7-2 | TGTGCCAGCAGAAAAGGGACCATTAGCACAGATACGCAGTATTTT | CASRKGTISTDTQYF
TRBJ2-3 | many | TRBD2 | TRBV7-2 | TGTGCCAGCAGCAAACTTCGGACTAGCGGGAGTTCCGCAGATACGCAGTATTTT | CASSKLRTSGSSADTQYF
TRBJ1-1 | many | NA | TRBV7-6 | TGTGCCAGCCGTACAGCGCTGAACACTGAAGCTTTCTTT | CASRTALNTEAFF
TRBJ2-1 | many | NA | TRBV7-2 | TGTGCCAGCAGCTTAGGATTTGCGGAAAATGAGCAGTTCTTC | CASSLGFAENEQFF
TRBJ2-1 | many | TRBD1 | TRBV2 | TGTGCCAGCAGTCAGGGACAGGGGATCTCCTACAATGAGCAGTTCTTC | CASSQGQGISYNEQFF
TRBJ2-7 | few | NA | TRBV7-2 | TGTGCCAGCAGCTTAGAGGTAGCAACCGAGCAGTACTTC | CASSLEVATEQYF
TRBJ1-1 | many | NA | TRBV7-2 | TGTGCCAGCAGCTTAGGTTGGGGCGCTTTCTTT | CASSLGWGAFF
TRBJ2-2 | many | TRBD1 | TRBV11-2 | TGTGCCAGCAGCTTGTGGACAGGGATGTCCGGGGAGCTGTTTTTT | CASSLWTGMSGELFF
TRBJ2-7 | few | TRBD1 | TRBV20-1 | TGCAGTGCCGCACAGGGGGCCCACGAGCAGTACTTC | CSAAQGAHEQYF
TRBJ1-4 | NA | NA | TRBV4-1 | TGTGCCAGCAGCCAAGAAAGGGGTAATGAAAAACTGTTTTTT | CASSQERGNEKLFF
TRBJ1-1 | NA | NA | TRBV7-8 | TGTGCCAGCAGCAAAAAGGCAGGGAACACTGAAGCTTTCTTT | CASSKKAGNTEAFF
TRBJ2-1 | many | NA | TRBV9 | TGTGCCAGCAGCGTAGGAGGGACCCTTCGGGCAAATGAGCAGTTCTTC | CASSVGGTLRANEQFF
TRBJ1-1 | NA | TRBD1 | TRBV20-1 | TGCAGTGCTGCAGGGGGTGGGACTGAAGCTTTCTTT | CSAAGGGTEAFF
TRBJ2-1 | few | NA | TRBV28 | TGTGCCAGCACCCTAGGGGGGTGGGGGCACTACAATGAGCAGTTCTTC | CASTLGGWGHYNEQFF
TRBJ2-7 | NA | NA | TRBV19 | TGTGCCAGTATGTTAGGGGCTCGCTCCTACAATGAGCAGTACTTC | CASMLGARSYNEQYF
TRBJ1-1 | NA | NA | TRBV30 | TGTGCCTGGACGGTACAGGGTATCACTGAAGCTTTCTTT | CAWTVQGITEAFF
TRBJ1-5 | NA | TRBD1 | TRBV18 | TGTGTCAGCTCACCTGACAGGGATCAGCCCCAGCATTTT | CVSSPDRDQPQHF
TRBJ2-7 | NA | NA | TRBV6-1 | TGTGCCAGCACCCCCCTTAGCGCGCGAACCTACGAGCAGTACTTC | CASTPLSARTYEQYF
TRBJ2-2 | few | NA | TRBV14 | TGTGCCAGCAGCCGAGACAGAAACACCGGGGAGCTGTTTTTT | CASSRDRNTGELFF
TRBJ2-1 | many | TRBD2 | TRBV12-3/TRBV12-4 | TGTGCCAGCAGTTTTATTCCGGGACTAGCGGTTACCAATGAGCAGTTCTTC | CASSFIPGLAVTNEQFF
TRBJ2-4 | many | NA | TRBV7-2 | TGTGCCAGCAGCTTACTAATGAGCGCAGCGTCCATTCAGTACTTC | CASSLLMSAASIQYF
TRBJ2-1 | many | NA | TRBV4-3 | TGCGCCAGCATCCCAGTATCGGAGGGACCCCGTCTGGGAAACAATGAGCAGTTCTTC | CASIPVSEGPRLGNNEQFF
TRBJ2-1 | many | NA | TRBV11-2 | TGTGCCAGCAGCCGGGGGCTAGCGGAGCAGTTCTTC | CASSRGLAEQFF
TRBJ1-5 | many | NA | TRBV23-1 | TGCGCCAGCAGTCAAAGGCGCTACGGACAGCGTCGGGATCAGCCCCAGCATTTT | CASSQRRYGQRRDQPQHF
TRBJ1-5 | many | TRBD1 | TRBV7-8 | TGTGCCAGCAGCTTAGAATCTAGGGACAGGGGGCAGCCCCAGCATTTT | CASSLESRDRGQPQHF
TRBJ2-7 | many | NA | TRBV25-1 | TGTGCCAGCACTAGATACAGGGCGCCCCCTCCCTACGAGCAGTACTTC | CASTRYRAPPPYEQYF
TRBJ2-1 | many | NA | TRBV12-3/TRBV12-4 | TGTGCCAGCAGTTTCGGGTACAATGAGCAGTTCTTC | CASSFGYNEQFF